This T cell receptor beta chain stems from a study of Ad26.COV2.S vaccination and SARS-CoV-2 variants. As for the study in general: This donor came from the COV1001 trial of Ad26.COV2.S. Administration of Ad26.COV2.S was intramuscular, either once or twice 56 days apart.

V shed 3 bases and J shed 3 bases, with 9 bases lying between them. This CDR3 is 13 amino acids long. Germline CDR1 and CDR2: LNHDA and SQIVND (reference sequence). Using immunoSEQ multiplex PCR, the repertoire was profiled, and TCRdb retains in-frame clones only, with some absent. The table includes 350,000 to 400,000 clones, approximately 91% detected once. This clone was detected only once. As yet, its antigen is unknown. The treatment is: roughly 19 received Ad26.COV2.S at low or high dose, single or two shots; a few received placebo; per-sample allocation not given. Specimens were obtained on day 63 following the first vaccine or placebo injection. Study outcomes and limitations: Vaccine recipients showed a spike-specific TCR breadth that was higher than in placebo recipients. Vaccinees reportedly had broad spike-specific CD8+ and CD4+ T cell responses.

The source was peripheral blood, collected in a trial of Ad26.COV2.S vaccine versus placebo. The receptor was isolated from a person between 18 and 59 years old who received the Ad26.COV2.S COVID-19 vaccine or a placebo. J is TRBJ2-7 and V is TRBV19, with D possibly being TRBD1 or TRBD2 (5 bases each). This CDR3 is CASSIVGDYEQYF. In nucleotides, the CDR3 is TGTGCCAGTAGTATTGTGGGGGACTACGAGCAGTACTTC.